This T cell receptor beta chain originates from a study of PD-L1 blockade in urothelial cancer. Study summary: Atezolizumab, begun by patients in about 2014, was given at 1,200 mg intravenously every 3 weeks. Males with urothelial cancer arising in the bladder constituted most of the 29 patients. Chemotherapy regimens numbering 0 to 3 had been given to patients.

The assay was immunoSEQ multiplex PCR, and TCRdb's table has in-frame clones only and misses some. The profile shows about 86,000 clones, approximately 81% of them singletons. The germline V gene has CDR1 SEHNR and CDR2 FQNEAQ (reference sequence). The J segment lost 2 bases and the V segment lost 2 bases, leaving 8 bases of the junction unmatched. The CDR3 has 16 amino acids. The time point: pretreatment peripheral blood. Specimen: PBMCs, collected around atezolizumab (anti-PD-L1) treatment. V usage is TRBV7-9 and J usage is TRBJ2-7; 8 positions match TRBD2. The TCR was taken from a man aged 55 to 70 with urothelial cancer. The CDR3 bases are TGTGCCAGCAGCTTAAGTACTAGCGGCCGAACCTACGAGCAGTACTTC. It translates to CASSLSTSGRTYEQYF.